Below are 25 T cell receptor beta chains sequenced from a single sample in a study of blood T cells in healthy people across ages. Then a second PCR, running roughly 7 to 11 cycles, was carried out with a sample-barcoded 5' primer and a J-beta primer mix. From the 5' RACE reads, TCRdb called clonotypes with MiXCR, one entry per CDR3 protein. The sample carries approximately 900,000 distinct CDR3 sequences, about 27% recorded once. The sample was also reused in another study, on T cells of mothers and their children.

The sequencing sample was made of blood. Receptor source: a woman aged 40 to 50 in good health.

This sequence joins TRBV12-3 or TRBV12-4 and TRBJ1-5; D gene ambiguous. This CDR3 has 18 amino acids. The ends were cut back, 3 bases at V and 4 bases at J, with 22 bases in the middle. The CDR3 nucleotides read TGTGCCAGCAGTTTTTCTTTTGCGGAGGGAGTTGGGAATCAGCCCCAGCATTTT. Translated, it gives CASSFSFAEGVGNQPQHF.

This clonotype was seen a handful of times. CDR3 nucleotides: TGTGCCAGCAGCTCATCACCTAGCGGCGTTGAGCAGTTCTTC. It specifies CASSSSPSGVEQFF. The chain combines TRBV7-2 with TRBJ2-1, with 7 nucleotides matching TRBD2. This CDR3 contains 14 residues. The J segment lost 9 bases and the V segment lost 4 bases, leaving 9 bases of the junction unmatched. The V gene's germline CDR1 is SGHTA and CDR2 FQGNSA.

This clonotype was seen only a few times. The chain combines TRBV5-6 with TRBJ1-6, with D possibly being TRBD1 (6 bases). The CDR3 totals 16 residues. The germline CDR1 and CDR2 sequences are SGHDT and YYEEEE. V was shortened by 1 base and J by 10 bases, with 18 bases between the two germline ends. The CDR3 DNA reads TGTGCCAGCAGCTTGTTTTCAGGGGAGGTTCACTCACCCCTCCACTTT. The encoded protein is CASSLFSGEVHSPLHF.

The V call is TRBV20-1, the J call TRBJ2-1; 7 nucleotides match TRBD2. Per germline, CDR1 DFQATT and CDR2 SNEGSKA (reference sequence). The CDR3 has 16 residues. With 3 bases clipped from V and 3 bases from J, the junction kept 11 bases outside the gene matches. CDR3 coding DNA: TGCAGTGCTAGGACGTTAGCAACTAGCGACTACAATGAGCAGTTCTTC. Protein: CSARTLATSDYNEQFF.

This clonotype was counted a few times. The chain combines TRBV12-3 or TRBV12-4 with TRBJ2-5; D may be TRBD1 or TRBD2 (6 bases each). The CDR3 is 15 amino acids. Deletions cut 5 bases from V and 0 bases from J, with 13 bases between. CDR3 in amino acids: CASSLGGSNQETQYF. For the CDR3, the DNA is TGTGCCAGCAGTCTGGGGGGCAGCAACCAAGAGACCCAGTACTTC.

The chain employs TRBV12-3 or TRBV12-4 and TRBJ1-3, with D possibly matching TRBD1 (5 bases). Trimming shortened V by 3 bases and J by 2 bases, and 8 bases separated the two germline ends. The CDR3 sequence is 14 residues long. The CDR3 protein is CASSLSGTGNTIYF. In nucleotides, the CDR3 is TGTGCCAGCAGTTTGTCAGGGACTGGAAACACCATATATTTT.

This clonotype has ten or more counts. V gene TRBV5-1 combines with J gene TRBJ2-7; TRBD1 matches at 7 bases. This CDR3 comprises 12 residues. CDR1 is SGHRS, CDR2 YFSETQ, per germline. V trimming: 0 bases; J trimming: 7 bases; junction bases outside the gene matches: 1. In DNA form, the CDR3 reads TGCGCCAGCAGCTTGGAGGGGGCGGAGCAGTACTTC. It codes for CASSLEGAEQYF.

V and J are TRBV7-2 and TRBJ1-5; the D is unclear. This CDR3 comprises 15 residues. CDR1 is SGHTA, CDR2 FQGNSA, per germline. Trimming pared 2 bases from V and 5 bases from J, leaving 13 bases between. CDR3 amino acids: CASSLINVGYQPQHF. Written as DNA, the CDR3 is TGTGCCAGCAGCTTAATCAATGTAGGGTATCAGCCCCAGCATTTT.

This clonotype was counted between two and nine times. This rearrangement joins TRBV18 to TRBJ1-3, with TRBD1 as a possible D gene (5 bases). Between the trimmed V and J ends, which lost 6 bases and 2 bases, there was a span of 8 bases. The CDR3 is 13 residues long. CDR1 is KGHSH and CDR2 is LQKENI in the germline V gene. The CDR3 bases are TGTGCCAGCTCCGAGACAGCTGGAAACACCATATATTTT. It codes for CASSETAGNTIYF.

The rearrangement joins TRBV20-1 to TRBJ1-2; 8 nucleotides line up with TRBD1. CDR1 is DFQATT, CDR2 SNEGSKA, per germline (reference sequence). The V gene end was trimmed by 2 bases and the J gene end by 3 bases; junction bases not matched to a gene: 5. This CDR3 is built from 14 residues. CDR3 amino acids: CSARSGGTDYGYTF. CDR3 nucleotides: TGCAGTGCTAGATCAGGGGGCACCGACTATGGCTACACCTTC.

The chain couples TRBV9 to TRBJ2-3, with 8 bases aligning to TRBD2. J gave up 8 bases and V 4 bases, and 6 bases lay outside the gene matches. CDR3 length equals 13 residues. Germline CDR1 reads SGDLS; CDR2 reads YYNGEE. The CDR3 DNA sequence: TGTGCCAGCAGCCCCCGGACTAGCCCTACGCAGTATTTT. Amino acid sequence: CASSPRTSPTQYF.

The chain joins TRBV28 to TRBJ2-2, with 7 nucleotides matching TRBD2. This CDR3 contains 15 residues. Germline V gene sequence: CDR1 MDHEN, CDR2 SYDVKM. The V segment lost 10 bases and the J segment 4 bases; nucleotides outside the gene matches: 12. The CDR3 bases are TGTGCCACCAACGGGGCGGGGGAAGGCACCGGGGAGCTGTTTTTT. Its translation is CATNGAGEGTGELFF.

Only a few counts were recorded for this clonotype. This chain connects TRBV7-9 to TRBJ2-5, with D maybe TRBD1 (6 bases). Germline lookup yields CDR1 SEHNR and CDR2 FQNEAQ (reference sequence). Trimming pared 4 bases from V and 6 bases from J, leaving 18 bases between. The CDR3 length is 15 residues. CDR3 residues: CASSSDAQGLQTQYF. As DNA, the CDR3 is TGTGCCAGCAGCTCCGATGCACAGGGCCTGCAGACCCAGTACTTC.

This clonotype was counted between two and nine times. The rearrangement joins TRBV7-8 to TRBJ1-6; tentatively, D is TRBD1 (6 bases). V gave up 1 base and J gave up 7 bases, with 11 bases separating them. The CDR3 spans 15 residues. The germline gives CDR1 SGHVS, CDR2 FQNEAQ. The CDR3 is CASSLGAGANSPLHF. CDR3 nucleotide sequence: TGTGCCAGCAGCTTAGGGGCAGGGGCGAATTCACCCCTCCACTTT.

The chain employs TRBV5-4 and TRBJ1-1; a weak D match, TRBD1 (6 bases). The CDR3 extends over 17 amino acids. The V end lost 3 bases, the J end lost 0 bases, and 18 bases lay between the germline ends. Per germline, CDR1 SGHNT and CDR2 YYREEE (reference sequence). This CDR3 is CASSSATGGLMNTEAFF. CDR3 bases: TGTGCCAGCAGCTCAGCGACAGGCGGGCTTATGAACACTGAAGCTTTCTTT.

The genes are TRBV5-1 and TRBJ2-7, with D possibly matching TRBD1 (6 bases). V gave up 0 bases and J gave up 6 bases, with 13 bases separating them. The CDR3 covers 14 residues. The germline CDR1 and CDR2 sequences are SGHRS and YFSETQ. The CDR3 DNA follows: TGCGCCAGCAGCTTGGAACAGGGCATAGGCGAGCAGTACTTC. It yields the protein CASSLEQGIGEQYF.

A few counts support this clonotype. The chain uses TRBV5-5 and TRBJ2-5; D may be TRBD1 (6 bases). The CDR3 totals 14 residues. The germline V and J ends were trimmed by 3 bases and 1 base, with 10 bases remaining between them. Germline V lookup: CDR1 SGHKS, CDR2 YYEKEE (reference sequence). The CDR3 bases are TGTGCCAGCAGCTCCCAGGGGATCCAAGAGACCCAGTACTTC. This translates into CASSSQGIQETQYF.

This clonotype was seen more than once but under ten times. A read error is possible here, since a much larger clone lies one base away. V and J are TRBV7-3 and TRBJ1-2; no clear D gene. Per the germline V gene, CDR1 is SGHTA and CDR2 is FQGTGA. The CDR3 runs 13 residues. The CDR3 sequence is CASSSDGDYSYTF. Written as DNA, the CDR3 is TGTGCCAGCAGCTCGGACGGCGACTATAGCTACACCTTC.

The table lists this clonotype with a few counts. This sequence joins TRBV14 and TRBJ2-5, with 10 bases matching TRBD1. The J call is doubtful: the DNA matches TRBJ2-7 better. The CDR3 length is 15 residues. Germline-derived CDR1 and CDR2 are SGHDN and FVKESK. The CDR3 loop reads CASSQERGQGHEQYF. For the CDR3, the DNA is TGTGCCAGCAGCCAAGAAAGGGGACAGGGGCACGAGCAGTACTTC.

This clonotype was seen many times. The DNA for the CDR3 is TGTGCCAGCAGGGGGACAGGAAAATTGTCTGCTTTCTTT. Translated, it gives CASRGTGKLSAFF. This rearrangement joins TRBV28 to TRBJ1-1; TRBD1 matches at 8 bases. CDR1 is MDHEN and CDR2 is SYDVKM in the germline V gene. V was pared by 6 bases and J by 11 bases, with 11 bases of the junction left unmatched. The CDR3 totals 13 residues.

This clonotype has a count of ten or more. The chain joins TRBV11-2 to TRBJ2-4; TRBD2 might be the D (6 bases). Germline values: CDR1 SGHAT, CDR2 FQNNGV. The V end lost 4 bases, the J end lost 0 bases, and 13 bases lay between the germline ends. This CDR3 has 16 amino acids. The DNA of the CDR3 is TGTGCCAGCAGCTCTACACGGGGGTTAGCCAAAAACATTCAGTACTTC. Residues: CASSSTRGLAKNIQYF.

The chain carries TRBV7-9 and TRBJ1-2; possible D gene TRBD1, 5 bases. This CDR3 has 16 residues. Trimming took off 1 base at V and 4 bases at J, with 16 bases between the two ends. Germline CDR1 SEHNR, CDR2 FQNEAQ (reference sequence). The CDR3 nucleotides are TGTGCCAGCAGCTTAGGGGGGGGAAGGCAGAGCTATGGCTACACCTTC. Protein sequence: CASSLGGGRQSYGYTF.

The chain links TRBV25-1 to TRBJ1-5, with D possibly being TRBD1 (6 bases). From germline, CDR1 is MGHDK and CDR2 SYGVNS. Trimming removed 5 bases from V and 1 base from J, with 24 bases in between. The CDR3 sequence is 19 residues long. CDR3 sequence: CASSNQRQELGSSNQPQHF. CDR3 DNA sequence: TGTGCCAGCAGTAACCAGCGACAGGAATTGGGTTCAAGCAATCAGCCCCAGCATTTT.

This rearrangement joins TRBV6-1 to TRBJ2-2; 8 bases agree with TRBD1. This CDR3 is built from 15 residues. Germline CDR1 reads MNHNS; CDR2 reads SASEGT. The V gene end was trimmed by 6 bases and the J gene end by 5 bases; junction bases not matched to a gene: 8. CDR3 loop: CASRAGQATTGELFF. Written as DNA, the CDR3 is TGTGCCAGCAGGGCGGGACAGGCCACGACCGGGGAGCTGTTTTTT.

The chain has TRBV28 and TRBJ1-2; 12 bases are shared with TRBD1. The CDR3 has 15 residues. With V trimmed by 6 bases and J by 4 bases, 6 bases remained unmatched. Germline assignment: CDR1 MDHEN and CDR2 SYDVKM. The CDR3 is CASRGRDRGLYGYTF. The CDR3 nucleotides read TGTGCCAGCAGAGGCCGGGACAGGGGGCTCTATGGCTACACCTTC.